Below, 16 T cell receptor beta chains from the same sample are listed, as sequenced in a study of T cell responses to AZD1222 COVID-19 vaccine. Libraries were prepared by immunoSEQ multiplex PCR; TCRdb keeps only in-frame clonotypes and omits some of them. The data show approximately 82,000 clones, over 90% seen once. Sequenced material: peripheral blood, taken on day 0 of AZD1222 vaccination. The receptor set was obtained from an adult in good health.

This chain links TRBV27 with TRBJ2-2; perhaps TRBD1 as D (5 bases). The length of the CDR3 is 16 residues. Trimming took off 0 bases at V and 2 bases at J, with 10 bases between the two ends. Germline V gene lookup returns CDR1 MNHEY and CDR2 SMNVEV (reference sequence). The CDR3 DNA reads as TGTGCCAGCAGTTTATCGTACAGGACAAACACCGGGGAGCTGTTTTTT. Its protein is CASSLSYRTNTGELFF.

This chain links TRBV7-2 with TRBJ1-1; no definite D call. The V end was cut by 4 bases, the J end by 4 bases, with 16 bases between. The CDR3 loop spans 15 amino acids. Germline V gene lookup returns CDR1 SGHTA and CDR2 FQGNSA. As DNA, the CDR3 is TGTGCCAGCAGCTCGAGGGTCCTAGAGAGCACTGAAGCTTTCTTT. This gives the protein CASSSRVLESTEAFF.

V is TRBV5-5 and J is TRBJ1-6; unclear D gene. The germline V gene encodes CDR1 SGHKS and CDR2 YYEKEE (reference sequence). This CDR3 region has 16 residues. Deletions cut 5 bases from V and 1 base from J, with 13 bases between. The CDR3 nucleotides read TGTGCCAGCAGTTCCAGCGGTATGTCCTATAATTCACCCCTCCACTTT. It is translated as CASSSSGMSYNSPLHF.

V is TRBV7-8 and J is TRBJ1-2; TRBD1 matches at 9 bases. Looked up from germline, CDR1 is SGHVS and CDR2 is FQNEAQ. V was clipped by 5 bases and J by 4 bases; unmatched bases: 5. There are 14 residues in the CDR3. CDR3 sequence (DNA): TGTGCCAGCAGCCCCATGACAGGGGGCTATGGCTACACCTTC. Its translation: CASSPMTGGYGYTF.

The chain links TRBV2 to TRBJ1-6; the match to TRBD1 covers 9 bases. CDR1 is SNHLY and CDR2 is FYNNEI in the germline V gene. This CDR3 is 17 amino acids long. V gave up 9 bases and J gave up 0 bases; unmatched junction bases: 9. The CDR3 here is CARGQGSQSSYNSPLHF. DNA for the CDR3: TGTGCCAGGGGACAGGGTTCTCAGAGCTCCTATAATTCACCCCTCCACTTT.

CDR3 coding DNA: TGTGCCAGTACCACCGCGTTCGGGCTCCCAAATCAGCCCCAGCATTTT. Translating gives CASTTAFGLPNQPQHF. The chain has TRBV19 and TRBJ1-5, with D unclear. Trimming took 7 bases from V and 4 from J, leaving 20 bases between them. Looked up from germline, CDR1 is LNHDA and CDR2 is SQIVND (reference sequence). The CDR3 runs to 16 residues.

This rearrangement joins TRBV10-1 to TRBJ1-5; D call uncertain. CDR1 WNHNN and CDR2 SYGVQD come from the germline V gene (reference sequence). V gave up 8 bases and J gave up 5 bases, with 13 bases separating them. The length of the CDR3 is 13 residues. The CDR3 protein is CASCPGGDQPQHF. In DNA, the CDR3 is TGCGCCAGCTGCCCAGGTGGGGATCAGCCCCAGCATTTT.

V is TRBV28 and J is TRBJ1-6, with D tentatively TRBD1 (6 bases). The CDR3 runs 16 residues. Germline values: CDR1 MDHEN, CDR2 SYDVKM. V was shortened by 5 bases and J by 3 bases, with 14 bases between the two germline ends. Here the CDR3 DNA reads TGTGCCAGCAGTAAAGCTAGGGGGGACTATAATTCACCCCTCCACTTT. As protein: CASSKARGDYNSPLHF. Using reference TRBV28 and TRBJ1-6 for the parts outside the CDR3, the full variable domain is DVKVTQSSRYLVKRTGEKVFLECVQDMDHENMFWYRQDPGLGLRLIYFSYDVKMKEKGDIPEGYSVSREKKERFSLILESASTNQTSMYLCASSKARGDYNSPLHFGNGTRLTVT.

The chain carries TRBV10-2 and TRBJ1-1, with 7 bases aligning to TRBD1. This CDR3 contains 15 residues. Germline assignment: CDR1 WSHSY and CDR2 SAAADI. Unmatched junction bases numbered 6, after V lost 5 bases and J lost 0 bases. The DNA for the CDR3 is TGCGCCAGCAGTTCATCACAGGGGATGAACACTGAAGCTTTCTTT. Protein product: CASSSSQGMNTEAFF.

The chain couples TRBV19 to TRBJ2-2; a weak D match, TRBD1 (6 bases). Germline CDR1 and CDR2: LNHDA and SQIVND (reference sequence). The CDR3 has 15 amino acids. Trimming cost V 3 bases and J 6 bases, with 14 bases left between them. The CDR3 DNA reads TGTGCCAGTAGTATCGGTTGGGGGCGCGCCGGGGAGCTGTTTTTT. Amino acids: CASSIGWGRAGELFF.

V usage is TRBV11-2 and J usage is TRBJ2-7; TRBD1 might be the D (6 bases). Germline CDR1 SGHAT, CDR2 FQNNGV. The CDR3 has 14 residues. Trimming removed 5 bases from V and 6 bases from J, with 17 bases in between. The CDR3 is CASSGDRKTGEQYF. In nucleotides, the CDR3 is TGTGCCAGCAGCGGAGACAGGAAAACCGGCGAGCAGTACTTC.

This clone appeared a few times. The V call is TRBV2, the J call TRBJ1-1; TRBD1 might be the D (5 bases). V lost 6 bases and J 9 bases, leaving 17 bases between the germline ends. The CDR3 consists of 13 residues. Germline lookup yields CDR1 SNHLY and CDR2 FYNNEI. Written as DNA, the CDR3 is TGTGCCAGCAGACCAAGCGGTCAGGGCAAAGCTTTCTTT. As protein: CASRPSGQGKAFF.

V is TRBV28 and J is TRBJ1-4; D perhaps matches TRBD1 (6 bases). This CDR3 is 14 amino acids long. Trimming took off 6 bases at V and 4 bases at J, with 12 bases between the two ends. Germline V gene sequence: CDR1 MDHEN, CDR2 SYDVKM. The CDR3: CASRSGQRNEKLFF. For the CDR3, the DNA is TGTGCCAGCAGGAGTGGACAGCGTAATGAAAAACTGTTTTTT.

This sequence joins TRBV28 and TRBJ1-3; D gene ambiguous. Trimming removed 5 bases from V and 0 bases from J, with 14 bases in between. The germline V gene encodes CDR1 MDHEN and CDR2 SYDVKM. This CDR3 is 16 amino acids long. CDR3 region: CASSSGDRASGNTIYF. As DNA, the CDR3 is TGTGCCAGCAGTAGCGGTGATAGGGCCTCTGGAAACACCATATATTTT.

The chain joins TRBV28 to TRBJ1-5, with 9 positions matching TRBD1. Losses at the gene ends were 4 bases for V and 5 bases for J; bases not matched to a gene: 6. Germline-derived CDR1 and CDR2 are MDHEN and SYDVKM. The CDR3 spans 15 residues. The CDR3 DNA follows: TGTGCCAGCAGTTGGAGACAGGGGGGAGATCAGCCCCAGCATTTT. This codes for CASSWRQGGDQPQHF.

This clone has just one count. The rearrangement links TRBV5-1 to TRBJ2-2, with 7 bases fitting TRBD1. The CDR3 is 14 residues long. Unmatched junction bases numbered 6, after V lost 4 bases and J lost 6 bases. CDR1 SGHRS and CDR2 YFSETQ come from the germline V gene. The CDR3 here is CASSLTGLAGELFF. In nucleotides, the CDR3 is TGCGCCAGCAGCCTGACAGGGTTGGCCGGGGAGCTGTTTTTT.